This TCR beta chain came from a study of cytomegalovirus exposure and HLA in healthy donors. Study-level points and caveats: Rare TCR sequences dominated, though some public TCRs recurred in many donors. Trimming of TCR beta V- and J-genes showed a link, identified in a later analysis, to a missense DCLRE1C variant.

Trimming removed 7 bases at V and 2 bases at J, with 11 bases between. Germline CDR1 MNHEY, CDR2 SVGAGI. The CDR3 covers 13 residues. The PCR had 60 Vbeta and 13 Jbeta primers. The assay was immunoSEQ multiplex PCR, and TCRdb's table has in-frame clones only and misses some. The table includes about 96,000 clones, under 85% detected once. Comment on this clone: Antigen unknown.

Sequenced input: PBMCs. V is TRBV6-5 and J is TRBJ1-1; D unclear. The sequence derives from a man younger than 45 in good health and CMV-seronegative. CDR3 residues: CASTNGQNTEAFF. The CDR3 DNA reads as TGTGCCAGCACCAATGGGCAAAACACTGAAGCTTTCTTT.